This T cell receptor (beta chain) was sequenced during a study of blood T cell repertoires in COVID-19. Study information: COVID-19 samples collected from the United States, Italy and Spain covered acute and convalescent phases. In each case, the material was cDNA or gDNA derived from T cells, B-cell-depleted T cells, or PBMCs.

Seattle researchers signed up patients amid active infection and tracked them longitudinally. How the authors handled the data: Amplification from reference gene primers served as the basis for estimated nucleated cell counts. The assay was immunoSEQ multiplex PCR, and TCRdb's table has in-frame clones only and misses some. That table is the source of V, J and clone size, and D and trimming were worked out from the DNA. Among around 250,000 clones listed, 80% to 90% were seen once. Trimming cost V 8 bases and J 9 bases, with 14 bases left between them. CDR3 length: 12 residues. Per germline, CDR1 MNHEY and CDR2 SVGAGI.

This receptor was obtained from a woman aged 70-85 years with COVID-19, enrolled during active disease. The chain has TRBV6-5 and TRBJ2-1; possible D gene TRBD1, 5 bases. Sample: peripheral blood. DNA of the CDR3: TGTGCCAGCGCTCAGGGAAACGGTGAGCAGTTCTTC. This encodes CASAQGNGEQFF.